These 17 T cell receptor beta chains originate from one sample sequenced in a study of neurological immune-mediated disorders. TCRdb called the 5' RACE reads again in MiXCR, with one record for every CDR3 protein. The table includes tens of thousands of distinct CDR3 sequences, around a quarter detected once. Sequencing was performed on CD4+ T cells from blood. The receptors derive from a middle-aged man with HTLV-1-associated myelopathy (HAM/TSP).

This clonotype occurred many times. The chain couples TRBV10-2 to TRBJ1-5, with 7 positions matching TRBD1. The CDR3 is 17 amino acids. Germline V gene sequence: CDR1 WSHSY, CDR2 SAAADI. The J segment lost 6 bases and the V segment lost 2 bases, leaving 13 bases of the junction unmatched. CDR3 coding DNA: TGCGCCAGCAGTGAGCTTCCTAGGGGGCAGCGGGGTCAGCCCCAGCATTTT. As protein: CASSELPRGQRGQPQHF.

The chain uses TRBV7-6 and TRBJ1-6; D may be TRBD1 (6 bases). The CDR3 contains 17 residues. Germline V lookup: CDR1 SGHVS, CDR2 FNYEAQ. Between the trimmed V and J ends, which lost 1 base and 7 bases, there was a span of 17 bases. The CDR3 loop reads CASSLEGSGALNSPLHF. Written as DNA, the CDR3 is TGTGCCAGCAGCTTAGAGGGGTCGGGGGCGCTCAATTCACCCCTCCACTTT.

This clonotype occurred many times. This rearrangement joins TRBV6-1 to TRBJ1-4; D not certain. The CDR3 totals 15 residues. Trimming removed 6 bases at V and 2 bases at J, with 13 bases between. CDR1 is MNHNS, CDR2 SASEGT, per germline. CDR3 DNA: TGTGCCAGCAGCCCCACGGGCTTCACTAATGAAAAACTGTTTTTT. Residues: CASSPTGFTNEKLFF.

The table lists this clonotype with many counts. The genes are TRBV6-4 and TRBJ2-2, with TRBD1 as a possible D gene (7 bases). V gave up 6 bases and J gave up 4 bases, with 12 bases separating them. The length of the CDR3 is 14 residues. Germline values: CDR1 MRHNA, CDR2 SNTAGT. The CDR3: CASRSQGGTGELFF. The CDR3 DNA reads as TGTGCCAGCAGAAGTCAGGGGGGCACCGGGGAGCTGTTTTTT.

This clonotype was recorded at least ten times. The chain combines TRBV10-3 with TRBJ1-1; no clear D. V lost 7 bases, J lost 0 bases, and 12 bases lay in between. The CDR3 length is 14 residues. Germline CDR1 and CDR2: ENHRY and SYGVKD. CDR3 loop: CAITGSQVNTEAFF. The CDR3 bases are TGTGCCATCACCGGGAGTCAGGTGAACACTGAAGCTTTCTTT.

This clonotype has a count of ten or more. The DNA of the CDR3 is TGCAGGGACGGCATAAACACTGAAGCTTTCTTT. Protein product: CRDGINTEAFF. The genes are TRBV29-1 and TRBJ1-1; D is ambiguous. The germline CDR1 and CDR2 sequences are SQVTM and ANQGSEA. The CDR3 consists of 11 residues. Complete variable domain (other parts from reference TRBV29-1 and TRBJ1-1): SAVISQKPSRDICQRGTSLTIQCQVDSQVTMMFWYRQQPGQSLTLIATANQGSEATYESGFVIDKFPISRPNLTFSTLTVSNMSPEDSSIYLCRDGINTEAFFGQGTRLTVV.

Comment on this clonotype: This sequence may be a read error, since a much larger clone differs from it by one base. The chain recombines TRBV20-1 with TRBJ2-3; TRBD1 matches 9 bases. V was pared by 5 bases and J by 5 bases, with 11 bases of the junction left unmatched. The CDR3 has 15 amino acids. Germline lookup yields CDR1 DFQATT and CDR2 SNEGSKA (reference sequence). The DNA of the CDR3 is TGCAGTGCTCGATCCGGACAGGGGATCGTAGATACGCAGTATTTT. It is translated as CSARSGQGIVDTQYF.

This clonotype was observed at least ten times. The J gene is TRBJ1-1, the V gene TRBV29-1, with D hard to call. There are 10 residues in the CDR3. CDR1 is SQVTM and CDR2 is ANQGSEA in the germline V gene. Between the trimmed V and J ends, which lost 7 bases and 1 base, there was a span of 4 bases. CDR3 loop: CSAGNTEAFF. In DNA, the CDR3 is TGCAGCGCCGGGAACACTGAAGCTTTCTTT. The variable domain in full, completed from reference TRBV29-1 and TRBJ1-1, reads SAVISQKPSRDICQRGTSLTIQCQVDSQVTMMFWYRQQPGQSLTLIATANQGSEATYESGFVIDKFPISRPNLTFSTLTVSNMSPEDSSIYLCSAGNTEAFFGQGTRLTVV.

In its sample, this clonotype was seen many times. This sequence joins TRBV4-1 and TRBJ2-7; D is uncertain. Looked up from germline, CDR1 is MGHRA and CDR2 is YSYEKL. The CDR3 spans 14 residues. With 7 bases removed from V and 0 bases from J, the gap between germline ends came to 13 bases. DNA of the CDR3: TGCGCCAGCAAGTTTAGAGATACCTCCTACGAGCAGTACTTC. Protein product: CASKFRDTSYEQYF.

This clonotype was observed many times. The CDR3 DNA sequence: TGTGCCAGCAGCAAAAGCGGGACTTTTCCCGGGGAGCTGTTTTTT. It encodes CASSKSGTFPGELFF. The V call is TRBV7-8, the J call TRBJ2-2; the match to TRBD2 covers 7 bases. The CDR3 runs 15 residues. Unmatched junction bases numbered 9, after V lost 5 bases and J lost 6 bases. CDR1 is SGHVS, CDR2 FQNEAQ, per germline.

Ten or more counts support this clonotype. The V and J genes are TRBV29-1 and TRBJ2-7; D perhaps matches TRBD2 (6 bases). The CDR3 runs 11 residues. Germline V lookup: CDR1 SQVTM, CDR2 ANQGSEA. Here the CDR3 reads CSGGLGHEQYF. In DNA, the CDR3 is TGCAGTGGAGGGCTAGGTCACGAGCAGTACTTC.

This clonotype has ten or more counts. The chain links TRBV3-1 to TRBJ1-1; TRBD1 is a possible D gene (5 bases). V was cut by 5 bases and J by 5 bases, with 24 bases left in between. Germline loops: CDR1 LGHDT, CDR2 YNNKEL (reference sequence). This CDR3 spans 17 amino acids. CDR3 region: CASSSRQTGWRGTEAFF. In nucleotides, the CDR3 is TGTGCCAGCAGCTCCCGACAGACCGGATGGAGGGGAACTGAAGCTTTCTTT. Variable domain in full (rest from reference TRBV3-1 and TRBJ1-1): DTAVSQTPKYLVTQMGNDKSIKCEQNLGHDTMYWYKQDSKKFLKIMFSYNNKELIINETVPNRFSPKSPDKAHLNLHINSLELGDSAVYFCASSSRQTGWRGTEAFFGQGTRLTVV.

This clonotype appeared many times. V usage is TRBV29-1 and J usage is TRBJ1-1, with TRBD1 as a possible D gene (5 bases). The CDR3 has 12 amino acids. V was pared by 0 bases and J by 6 bases, with 8 bases between. Germline V gene lookup returns CDR1 SQVTM and CDR2 ANQGSEA. The CDR3 loop is CSVEDPGAEAFF. CDR3 in DNA: TGCAGCGTTGAAGACCCGGGGGCTGAAGCTTTCTTT.

The chain recombines TRBV20-1 with TRBJ1-3, with D uncertain. Trimming shortened V by 2 bases and J by 0 bases, and 5 bases separated the two germline ends. The CDR3 spans 13 residues. Looked up from germline, CDR1 is DFQATT and CDR2 is SNEGSKA (reference sequence). The CDR3 loop reads CSARQISGNTIYF. CDR3 nucleotide sequence: TGCAGTGCTAGACAGATCTCTGGAAACACCATATATTTT.

The chain employs TRBV24-1 and TRBJ2-7; tentative D call: TRBD2 (5 bases). V was shortened by 4 bases and J by 5 bases, with 5 bases between the two germline ends. In germline, CDR1 is KGHDR, CDR2 SFDVKD. The CDR3 loop spans 11 amino acids. The chain's CDR3 is CATSDGNEQYF. CDR3 coding DNA: TGTGCCACCAGTGACGGGAACGAGCAGTACTTC.

V and J are TRBV7-2 and TRBJ1-1, with D tentatively TRBD1 (5 bases). The CDR3 has 14 residues. Trimming shortened V by 5 bases and J by 4 bases, and 14 bases separated the two germline ends. The V gene's germline CDR1 is SGHTA and CDR2 FQGNSA. CDR3 protein: CASSPPGARTEAFF. CDR3 bases: TGTGCCAGCAGCCCCCCCGGGGCACGCACTGAAGCTTTCTTT.

This clonotype was observed many times. The chain uses TRBV12-3 or TRBV12-4 and TRBJ2-3; perhaps TRBD2 as D (6 bases). The CDR3 spans 14 residues. Trimming shortened V by 3 bases and J by 3 bases, and 10 bases separated the two germline ends. CDR3 amino acids: CASSFRDSTDTQYF. CDR3 DNA: TGTGCCAGCAGTTTCCGGGACTCTACAGATACGCAGTATTTT.